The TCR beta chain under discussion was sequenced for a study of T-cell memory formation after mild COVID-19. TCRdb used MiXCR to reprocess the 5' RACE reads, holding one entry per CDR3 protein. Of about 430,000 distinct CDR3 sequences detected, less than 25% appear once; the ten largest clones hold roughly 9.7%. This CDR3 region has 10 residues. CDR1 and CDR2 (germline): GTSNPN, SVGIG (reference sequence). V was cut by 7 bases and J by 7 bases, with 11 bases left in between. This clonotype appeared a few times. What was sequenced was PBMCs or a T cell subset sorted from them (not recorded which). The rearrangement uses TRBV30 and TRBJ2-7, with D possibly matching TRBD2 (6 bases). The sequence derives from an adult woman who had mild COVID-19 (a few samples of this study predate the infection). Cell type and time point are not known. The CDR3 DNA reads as TGTGCCTTGGAGGCGGGGGAGCAGTACTTC. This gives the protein CALEAGEQYF.